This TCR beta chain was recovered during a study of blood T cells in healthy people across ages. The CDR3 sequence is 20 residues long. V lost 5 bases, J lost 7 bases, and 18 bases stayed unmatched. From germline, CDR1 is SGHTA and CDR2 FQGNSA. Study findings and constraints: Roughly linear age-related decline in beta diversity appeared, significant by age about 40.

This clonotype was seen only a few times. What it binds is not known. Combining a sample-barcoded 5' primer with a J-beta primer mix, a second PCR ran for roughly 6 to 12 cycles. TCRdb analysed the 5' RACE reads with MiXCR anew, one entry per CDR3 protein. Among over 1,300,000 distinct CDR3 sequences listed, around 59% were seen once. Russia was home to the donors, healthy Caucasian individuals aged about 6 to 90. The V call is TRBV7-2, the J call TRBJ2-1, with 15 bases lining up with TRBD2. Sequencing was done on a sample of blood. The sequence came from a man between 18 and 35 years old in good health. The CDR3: CASSGIWTSGRASIDNEQFF. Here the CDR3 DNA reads TGTGCCAGCAGCGGTATCTGGACTAGCGGGAGGGCCTCAATAGATAATGAGCAGTTCTTC. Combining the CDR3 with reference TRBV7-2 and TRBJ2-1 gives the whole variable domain GAGVSQSPSNKVTEKGKDVELRCDPISGHTALYWYRQSLGQGLEFLIYFQGNSAPDKSGLPSDRFSAERTGGSVSTLTIQRTQQEDSAVYLCASSGIWTSGRASIDNEQFFGPGTRLTVL.